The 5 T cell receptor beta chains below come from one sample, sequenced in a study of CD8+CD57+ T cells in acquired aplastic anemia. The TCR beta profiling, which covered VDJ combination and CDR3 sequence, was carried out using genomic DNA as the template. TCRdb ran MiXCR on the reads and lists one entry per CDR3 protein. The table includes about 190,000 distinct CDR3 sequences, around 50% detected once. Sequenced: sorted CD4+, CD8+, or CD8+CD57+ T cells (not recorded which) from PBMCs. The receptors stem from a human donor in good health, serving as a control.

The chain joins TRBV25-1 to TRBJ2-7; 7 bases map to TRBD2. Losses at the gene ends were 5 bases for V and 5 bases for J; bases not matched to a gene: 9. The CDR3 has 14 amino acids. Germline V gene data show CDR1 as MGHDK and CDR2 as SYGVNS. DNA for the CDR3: TGTGCCAGCAGTCCCCGACTAGCTACCGACGAGCAGTACTTC. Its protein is CASSPRLATDEQYF.

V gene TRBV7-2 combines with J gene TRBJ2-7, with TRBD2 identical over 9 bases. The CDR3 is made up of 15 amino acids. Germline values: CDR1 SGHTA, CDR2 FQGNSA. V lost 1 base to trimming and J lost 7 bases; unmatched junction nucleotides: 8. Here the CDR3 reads CASSLVGGGAGEQYF. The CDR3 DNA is TGTGCCAGCAGCTTAGTAGGCGGGGGGGCCGGAGAGCAGTACTTC.

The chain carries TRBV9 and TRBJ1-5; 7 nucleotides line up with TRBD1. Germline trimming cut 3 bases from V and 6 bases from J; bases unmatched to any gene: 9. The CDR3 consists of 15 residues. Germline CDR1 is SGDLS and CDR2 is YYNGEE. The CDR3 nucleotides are TGTGCCAGCAGCGCCGACGGACAGGTTAGTCAGCCCCAGCATTTT. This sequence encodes CASSADGQVSQPQHF.

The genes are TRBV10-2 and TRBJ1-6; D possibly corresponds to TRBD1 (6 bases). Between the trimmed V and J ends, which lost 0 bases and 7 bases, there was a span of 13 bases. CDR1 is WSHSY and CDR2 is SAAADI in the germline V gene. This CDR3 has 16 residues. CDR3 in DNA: TGCGCCAGCAGTGAGTCCAGAAATAGGGGGAATTCACCCCTCCACTTT. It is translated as CASSESRNRGNSPLHF.

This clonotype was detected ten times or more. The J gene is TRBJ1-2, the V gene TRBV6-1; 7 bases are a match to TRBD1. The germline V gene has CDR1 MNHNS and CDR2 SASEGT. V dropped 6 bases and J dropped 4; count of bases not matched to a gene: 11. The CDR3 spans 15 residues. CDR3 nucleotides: TGTGCCAGCAGCGCAGACAGGGACCCACTCTATGGCTACACCTTC. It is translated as CASSADRDPLYGYTF.